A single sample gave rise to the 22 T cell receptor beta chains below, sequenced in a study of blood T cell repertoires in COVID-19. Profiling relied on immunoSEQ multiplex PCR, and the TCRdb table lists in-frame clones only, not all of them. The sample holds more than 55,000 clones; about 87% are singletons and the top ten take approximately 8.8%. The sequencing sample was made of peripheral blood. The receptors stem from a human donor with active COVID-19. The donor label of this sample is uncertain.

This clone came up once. The CDR3 is CASSRRTGESYNEQFF. CDR3 nucleotides: TGTGCCAGCAGCCGCAGGACTGGGGAGTCCTACAATGAGCAGTTCTTC. This sequence joins TRBV7-9 and TRBJ2-1, with D perhaps matching TRBD2 (5 bases). This CDR3 is 16 amino acids long. Looked up from germline, CDR1 is SEHNR and CDR2 is FQNEAQ (reference sequence). The ends were cut back, 5 bases at V and 1 base at J, with 15 bases in the middle.

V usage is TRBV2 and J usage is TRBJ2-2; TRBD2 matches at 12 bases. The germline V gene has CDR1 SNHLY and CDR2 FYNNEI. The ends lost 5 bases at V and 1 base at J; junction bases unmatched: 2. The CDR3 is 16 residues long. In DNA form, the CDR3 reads TGTGCCAGCAGTCAACTAGCGGGAGGGAACACCGGGGAGCTGTTTTTT. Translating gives CASSQLAGGNTGELFF.

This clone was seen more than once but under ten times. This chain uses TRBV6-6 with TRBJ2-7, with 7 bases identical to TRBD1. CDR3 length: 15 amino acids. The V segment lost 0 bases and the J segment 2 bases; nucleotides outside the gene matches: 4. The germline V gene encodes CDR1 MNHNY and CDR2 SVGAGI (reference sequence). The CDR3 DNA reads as TGTGCCAGCAGTTACTCCGGTCAGGGGGCCTACGAGCAGTACTTC. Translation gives CASSYSGQGAYEQYF.

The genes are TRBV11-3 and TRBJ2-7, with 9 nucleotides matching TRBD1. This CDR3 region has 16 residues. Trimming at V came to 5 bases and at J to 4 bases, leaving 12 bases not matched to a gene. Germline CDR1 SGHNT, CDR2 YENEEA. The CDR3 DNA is TGTGCCAGCAGCCACGGGGTGGGACAGGGCCGATACGAGCAGTACTTC. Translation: CASSHGVGQGRYEQYF.

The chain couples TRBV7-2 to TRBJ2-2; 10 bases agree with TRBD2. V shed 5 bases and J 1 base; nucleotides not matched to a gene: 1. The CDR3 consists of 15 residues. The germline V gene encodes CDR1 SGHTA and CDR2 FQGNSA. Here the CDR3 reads CASSPSGGNTGELFF. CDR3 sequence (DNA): TGTGCCAGCAGCCCTAGCGGGGGGAACACCGGGGAGCTGTTTTTT.

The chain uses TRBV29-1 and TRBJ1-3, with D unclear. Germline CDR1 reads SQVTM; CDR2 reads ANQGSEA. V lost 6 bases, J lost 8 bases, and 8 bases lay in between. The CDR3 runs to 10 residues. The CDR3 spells CSVRADTIYF. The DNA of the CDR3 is TGCAGCGTACGCGCGGACACCATATATTTT.

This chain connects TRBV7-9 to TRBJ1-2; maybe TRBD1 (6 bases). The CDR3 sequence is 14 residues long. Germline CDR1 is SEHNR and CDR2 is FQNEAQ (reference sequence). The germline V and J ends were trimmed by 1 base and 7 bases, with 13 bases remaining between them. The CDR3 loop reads CASSLEQGIGGYTF. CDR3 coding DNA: TGTGCCAGCAGCTTAGAGCAGGGGATCGGTGGCTACACCTTC.

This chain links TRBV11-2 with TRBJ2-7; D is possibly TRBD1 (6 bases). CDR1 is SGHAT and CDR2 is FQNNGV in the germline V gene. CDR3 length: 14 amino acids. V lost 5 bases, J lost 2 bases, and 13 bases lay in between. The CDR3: CASSDQGFPYEQYF. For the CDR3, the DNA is TGTGCCAGCAGCGACCAGGGGTTTCCCTACGAGCAGTACTTC.

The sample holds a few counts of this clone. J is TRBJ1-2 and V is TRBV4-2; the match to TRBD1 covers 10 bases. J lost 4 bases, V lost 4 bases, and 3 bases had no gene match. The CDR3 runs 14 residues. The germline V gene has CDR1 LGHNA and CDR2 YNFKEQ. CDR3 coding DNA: TGTGCCAGCAGCCCGGGACAGGGGCCCTATGGCTACACCTTC. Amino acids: CASSPGQGPYGYTF.

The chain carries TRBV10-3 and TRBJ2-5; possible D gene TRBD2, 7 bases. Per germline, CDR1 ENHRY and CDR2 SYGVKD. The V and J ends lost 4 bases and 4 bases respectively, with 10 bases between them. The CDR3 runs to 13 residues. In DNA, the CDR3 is TGTGCCATCAGTGTCGGGGGGCCAGAGACCCAGTACTTC. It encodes CAISVGGPETQYF.

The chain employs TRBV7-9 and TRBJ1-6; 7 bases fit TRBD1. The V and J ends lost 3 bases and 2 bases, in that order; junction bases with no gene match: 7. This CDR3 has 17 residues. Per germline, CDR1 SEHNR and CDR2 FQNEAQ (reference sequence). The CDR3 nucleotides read TGTGCCAGCAGCTTCAAGACAGGGTGGCCCTATAATTCACCCCTCCACTTT. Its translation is CASSFKTGWPYNSPLHF.

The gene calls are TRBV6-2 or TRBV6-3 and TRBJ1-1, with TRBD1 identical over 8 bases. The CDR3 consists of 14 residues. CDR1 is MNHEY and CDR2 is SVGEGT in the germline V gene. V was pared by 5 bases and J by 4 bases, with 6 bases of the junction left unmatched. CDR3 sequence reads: CASSRQGLRTEAFF. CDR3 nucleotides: TGTGCCAGCAGTAGACAGGGGCTTCGCACTGAAGCTTTCTTT.

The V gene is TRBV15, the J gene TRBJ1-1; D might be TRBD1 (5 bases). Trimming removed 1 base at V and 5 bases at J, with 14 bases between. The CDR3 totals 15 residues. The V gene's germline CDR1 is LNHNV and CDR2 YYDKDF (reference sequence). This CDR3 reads CATSRVLGAGTEAFF. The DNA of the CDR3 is TGTGCCACCAGCAGAGTTTTAGGGGCGGGGACTGAAGCTTTCTTT.

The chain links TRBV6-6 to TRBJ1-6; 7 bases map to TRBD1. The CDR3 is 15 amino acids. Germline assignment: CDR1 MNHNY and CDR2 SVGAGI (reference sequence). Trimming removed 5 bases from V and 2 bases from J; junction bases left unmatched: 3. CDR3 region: CASSTQGTYNSPLHF. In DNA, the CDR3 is TGTGCCAGCAGTACACAGGGGACCTATAATTCACCCCTCCACTTT.

The CDR3 loop reads CASSTLTGSSQHF. Written as DNA, the CDR3 is TGTGCCAGCAGCACCCTGACGGGGAGTAGCCAGCATTTT. The rearrangement joins TRBV7-9 to TRBJ1-5; D remains unclear. Germline loops: CDR1 SEHNR, CDR2 FQNEAQ (reference sequence). The CDR3 contains 13 residues. V lost 5 bases, J lost 12 bases, and 17 bases lay in between.

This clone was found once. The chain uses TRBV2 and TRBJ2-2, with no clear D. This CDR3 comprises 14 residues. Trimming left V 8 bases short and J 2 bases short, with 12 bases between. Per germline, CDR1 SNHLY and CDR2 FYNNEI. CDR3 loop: CASRRQTNTGELFF. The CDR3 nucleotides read TGTGCCAGCCGCCGGCAGACTAACACCGGGGAGCTGTTTTTT. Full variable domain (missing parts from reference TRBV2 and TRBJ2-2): EPEVTQTPSHQVTQMGQEVILRCVPISNHLYFYWYRQILGQKVEFLVSFYNNEISEKSEIFDDQFSVERPDGSNFTLKIRSTKLEDSAMYFCASRRQTNTGELFFGEGSRLTVL.

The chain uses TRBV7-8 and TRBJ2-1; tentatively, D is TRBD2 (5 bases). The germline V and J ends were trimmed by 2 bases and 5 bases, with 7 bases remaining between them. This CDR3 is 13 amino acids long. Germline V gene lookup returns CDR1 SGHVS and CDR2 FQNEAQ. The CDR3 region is CASSLRGNNEQFF. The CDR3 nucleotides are TGTGCCAGCAGCTTACGAGGGAACAATGAGCAGTTCTTC. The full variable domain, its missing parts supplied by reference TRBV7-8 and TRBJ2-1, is GAGVSQSPRYKVAKRGQDVALRCDPISGHVSLFWYQQALGQGPEFLTYFQNEAQLDKSGLPSDRFFAERPEGSVSTLKIQRTQQEDSAVYLCASSLRGNNEQFFGPGTRLTVL.

CDR3 in amino acids: CASSSRTGKSYNEQFF. The CDR3 DNA reads TGTGCCAGCAGCTCCCGGACAGGGAAGTCCTACAATGAGCAGTTCTTC. The J gene is TRBJ2-1, the V gene TRBV9; 8 positions agree with TRBD1. The CDR3 has 16 amino acids. The trim removed 4 bases at V and 1 base at J, leaving 7 bases unmatched. Germline CDR1 SGDLS, CDR2 YYNGEE.

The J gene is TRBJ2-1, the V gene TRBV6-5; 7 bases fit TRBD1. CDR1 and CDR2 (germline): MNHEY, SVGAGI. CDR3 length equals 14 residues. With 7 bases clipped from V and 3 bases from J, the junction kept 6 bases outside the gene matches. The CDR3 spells CASTTGQYYNEQFF. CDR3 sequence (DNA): TGTGCCAGCACTACGGGACAGTACTACAATGAGCAGTTCTTC.

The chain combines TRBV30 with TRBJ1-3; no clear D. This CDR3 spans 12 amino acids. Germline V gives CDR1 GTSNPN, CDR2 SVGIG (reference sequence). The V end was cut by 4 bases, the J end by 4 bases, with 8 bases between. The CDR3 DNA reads TGTGCCTGGATCCCGACAGGAAACACCATATATTTT. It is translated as CAWIPTGNTIYF.

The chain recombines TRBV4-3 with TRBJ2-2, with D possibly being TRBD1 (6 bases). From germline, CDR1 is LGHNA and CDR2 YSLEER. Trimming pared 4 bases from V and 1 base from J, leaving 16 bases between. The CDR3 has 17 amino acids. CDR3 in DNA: TGCGCCAGCAGCCCCACTGAGTGGGGGCAGAACACCGGGGAGCTGTTTTTT. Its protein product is CASSPTEWGQNTGELFF.

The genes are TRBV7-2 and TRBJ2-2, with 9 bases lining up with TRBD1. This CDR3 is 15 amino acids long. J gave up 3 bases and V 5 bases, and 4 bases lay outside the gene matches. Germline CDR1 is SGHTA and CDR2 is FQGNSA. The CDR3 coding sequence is TGTGCCAGCAGCGAAGGACAGGGGTACACCGGGGAGCTGTTTTTT. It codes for CASSEGQGYTGELFF.